The rows below give T cell receptor beta chains drawn from one sample of a study of T cell repertoires in cytomegalovirus infection. Via MiXCR, TCRdb re-called the reads, giving one row per CDR3 protein. There are some 680,000 distinct CDR3 sequences in the sample; roughly 35% occur only once, and around 2.6% lies in the top ten. The sequenced sample consisted of PBMCs. These receptors were taken from a human donor in good health (CMV status not recorded). Some clones in this sample may be carry-over from other donors' samples. Each CDR3 is given with its conserved first and last residue. The D gene is left open where the match is weak. Clone sizes are given selectively: once, few, many, or a class where the clone is expanded.

size,V,D,J,DNA,CDR3
many,TRBV12-3/TRBV12-4,NA,TRBJ2-7,TGTGCCAGCAGTTTAGACGGAGCGTTTGACGAGCAGTACTTC,CASSLDGAFDEQYF
NA,TRBV6-1,NA,TRBJ2-7,TGTGCCAGCAGTGACCGGGACAAGCCCTACGAGCAGTACTTC,CASSDRDKPYEQYF
few,TRBV28,NA,TRBJ1-5,TGTGCCAGCAGGGGATATGACGGGCAGCCCCAGCATTTT,CASRGYDGQPQHF
NA,TRBV6-2/TRBV6-3,NA,TRBJ2-1,TGTGCCAGCAGTTACAGATTGATTGAGCAGTTCTTC,CASSYRLIEQFF
NA,TRBV3-1,NA,TRBJ1-3,TGTGCCAGCAGCCAAGATCACCGAGACAGCGGTTACACCATATATTTT,CASSQDHRDSGYTIYF
NA,TRBV20-1,NA,TRBJ1-1,TGCAGTGCTTCATATACGGACGGGAACACTGAAGCTTTCTTT,CSASYTDGNTEAFF
few,TRBV7-6,TRBD2,TRBJ2-3,TGTGCCAGCAGCTTAGCGGGAGGGCCGGAAGATACGCAGTATTTT,CASSLAGGPEDTQYF
many,TRBV7-6,NA,TRBJ2-6,TGTGCCAGCAGCCCCCAGACAGCCCCTGGGGCCAACGTCCTGACTTTC,CASSPQTAPGANVLTF
few,TRBV27,NA,TRBJ1-3,TGTGCCAGCAGTACCAGCTCTGGAAACACCATATATTTT,CASSTSSGNTIYF
few,TRBV6-1,NA,TRBJ2-7,TGTGCCAGCAGTGAAGGGGAGAGCTCCTACGAGCAGTACTTC,CASSEGESSYEQYF
NA,TRBV7-2,TRBD2,TRBJ2-7,TGTGCCAGCAGCTTAGAAGGAACGCGGGGGGCCTACGAGCAGTACTTC,CASSLEGTRGAYEQYF
few,TRBV24-1,TRBD2,TRBJ2-1,TGTGCCACCAGTGATTTAGGGACTAGCGGGGGTTACAATGAGCAGTTCTTC,CATSDLGTSGGYNEQFF
few,TRBV7-2,NA,TRBJ2-6,TGTGCCAGCAGCTTAGCGGGGGGGCGCTCTGGGGCCAACGTCCTGACTTTC,CASSLAGGRSGANVLTF
few,TRBV6-6,NA,TRBJ1-1,TGTGCCAGCAGTTACTCGTTAGTTACTGCCATGAACACTGAAGCTTTCTTT,CASSYSLVTAMNTEAFF
NA,TRBV5-6,TRBD1,TRBJ2-5,TGTGCCAGCAGCCCGGGACAGGAGTACCAAGAGACCCAGTACTTC,CASSPGQEYQETQYF
few,TRBV4-1,NA,TRBJ1-1,TGCGCCAGCAGCCAAGAAGGTCGGGGGTTCACTAACACTGAAGCTTTCTTT,CASSQEGRGFTNTEAFF
many,TRBV6-6,NA,TRBJ1-2,TGTGCCAGCAGTTCGGCCGAGGTGGCGGGCTACACCTTC,CASSSAEVAGYTF
NA,TRBV9,NA,TRBJ2-1,TGTGCCAGCAGCGTCGGGCCGTCCCGTTGGGAGCAGTTCTTC,CASSVGPSRWEQFF
NA,TRBV6-1,NA,TRBJ2-3,TGTGCCAGCAGTGAATCGTCCGCTCGGGATACGCAGTATTTT,CASSESSARDTQYF
once,TRBV12-5,TRBD1,TRBJ2-5,TGTGCTAGTGGTCGAACAGGGGATGAGACCCAGTACTTC,CASGRTGDETQYF
NA,TRBV9,NA,TRBJ1-6,TGTGCCAGCAGCGCTATGGACAGATCCTATAATTCACCCCTCCACTTT,CASSAMDRSYNSPLHF
few,TRBV7-2,NA,TRBJ1-4,TGTGCCAGCAGCACAATCAGGGGTCCTAATGAAAAACTGTTTTTT,CASSTIRGPNEKLFF
few,TRBV28,NA,TRBJ2-7,TGTGCCAGCAGTTCCCCATTGTACGAGCAGTACTTC,CASSSPLYEQYF
NA,TRBV5-8,NA,TRBJ2-7,TGTGCCAGCAGCTTGTATTGGGAACGACCGGGACGTTACTACGAGCAGTACTTC,CASSLYWERPGRYYEQYF
NA,TRBV28,NA,TRBJ2-7,TGTGCCAGCAGTTTACCCGGGGGCAACGAGCAGTACTTC,CASSLPGGNEQYF
NA,TRBV28,NA,TRBJ2-3,TGTGCCAGCAGTTCCGAAGATACGCAGTATTTT,CASSSEDTQYF